This entry describes one T cell receptor beta chain. These data belong to a study of T cell responses to AZD1222 COVID-19 vaccine. CDR1 is ENHRY and CDR2 is SYGVKD in the germline V gene. CDR3 length: 14 residues. V gave up 3 bases and J gave up 1 base, with 9 bases separating them. Data came from immunoSEQ multiplex PCR; TCRdb stores just in-frame clones and leaves some out. The data hold about 150,000 clones, with about 89% observed a single time. The TCR originated in an adult who received the AZD1222 COVID-19 vaccine. V and J are TRBV10-3 and TRBJ1-1; no firm D call. Sequencing was performed on peripheral blood, taken 28 days after the second AZD1222 dose. DNA of the CDR3: TGTGCCATCAGTGAATGGCACCCGAACACTGAAGCTTTCTTT. Protein product: CAISEWHPNTEAFF.